This T cell receptor beta chain emerged from a study of CD8 T cells in ankylosing spondylitis. Study results and caveats: Ankylosing spondylitis blood appeared to carry a characteristic TCR beta motif of roughly eight highly homologous variants.

This CDR3 is 11 amino acids long. In germline, CDR1 is SQVTM, CDR2 ANQGSEA. V dropped 3 bases and J dropped 8; count of bases not matched to a gene: 3. TCRdb called the 5' RACE reads again in MiXCR, with one record for every CDR3 protein. The table lists 200,000 to 250,000 distinct CDR3 sequences, over 9.5% of them singletons. In its sample, this clonotype was seen many times. As yet, its antigen is unknown. The sequenced sample was blood, either unsorted or a sorted T cell fraction (not recorded which). The TCR was taken from a male donor with ankylosing spondylitis or in good health (not recorded which). The rearrangement uses TRBV29-1 and TRBJ1-2, with 7 bases that match TRBD1. CDR3 sequence reads: CSVDRGIGYTF. The CDR3 DNA reads TGCAGCGTTGACAGGGGGATCGGCTACACCTTC.